The rows below give T cell receptor beta chains drawn from one sample of a study of PD-L1 blockade in urothelial cancer. Here immunoSEQ multiplex PCR was the method, and the copy in TCRdb shows in-frame clones only, minus some. In the table there are under 40,000 clones, 75% to 85% of which are singletons. Sequences were derived from PBMCs, sampled around atezolizumab (anti-PD-L1) treatment. The receptors stem from a man aged 55-75 years with urothelial cancer. Each CDR3 is given with its conserved first and last residue.

v_gene | CDR3aa
TRBV25-1 | CASSESSPGANVLTF
TRBV5-1 | CASSPGVAGVTDTQYF
TRBV28 | CASSLHRAKETQYF
TRBV2 | CASSPRQGAGNTIYF
TRBV28 | CASKHQGPYEQYF
TRBV2 | CASSMIRPGPLHF
TRBV5-6 | CASSLGSISNTEAFF
TRBV5-1 | CASSLETSGVGEQYF
TRBV27 | CASSSRRGTGGHYGYTF
TRBV7-9 | CASSKGQGYGYTF
TRBV5-4 | CASSLEGRGQETQYF
TRBV5-1 | CASSFDSGSSYEQYF
TRBV5-4 | CASSLGLAGGQQETQYF
TRBV27 | CASRDINTGELFF
TRBV10-3 | CAIGQANSGNTIYF
TRBV7-9 | CASRQGRGETQYF
TRBV10-2 | CASRGAGYQETQYF
TRBV6-1 | CASSESSTSGSPLHF
TRBV11-3 | CASSRGFEDTQYF
TRBV30 | CAWGSDSTDTQYF
TRBV9 | CASSVGGGGQGSYEQYF
TRBV6-1 | CASRLGGGYTF
TRBV5-1 | CASKAGDPIDTQYF
TRBV27 | CASRPGGLVNEQFF
TRBV2 | CASRKQGNTDTQYF
TRBV5-4 | CASSRDYQETQYF
TRBV9 | CASSVGPATYEQYF
TRBV18 | CASSPRQTDSNQPQHF
TRBV6-1 | CASNTGTGVSPLHF
TRBV28 | CASSSGWGPQGPEQYF
TRBV30 | CAWSTSSGGVGYTQYF
TRBV14 | CASSQVRGSPLHF
TRBV25-1 | CASRTPPGQGDWWTEAFF
TRBV11-2 | CASSRGAGDYGYTF
TRBV30 | CAWSVWGWESQGDRGNYGYTF
TRBV19 | CASMIPRTGELFF
TRBV19 | CASSMATGELGLFF
TRBV5-1 | CASSWDSRVGSDTGELFF
TRBV18 | CASSRDTQETQYF
TRBV28 | CASNQGSYEQYF
TRBV2 | CASLPGQGSPRGANVLTF
TRBV28 | CASSLSGGQPQHF
TRBV2 | CASSDYGRNTEAFF
TRBV6-1 | CASRKGQGLYEQYF
TRBV18 | CASSLGYEQYF
TRBV28 | CASSLAGTEAFF
TRBV7-8 | CASSLARRLGNTIYF
TRBV5-1 | CASSLRTYTEAFF
TRBV5-4 | CASSATGGPYGYTF
TRBV5-4 | CASSPDPGGDQPQHF
TRBV29-1 | CSVLLQPQHF
TRBV7-9 | CASSAIAGLTDTQYF
TRBV10-3 | CAINLHLPASVSGANVLTF
TRBV28 | CASSFPSTDTQYF
TRBV7-9 | CASSFQGRVAFF
TRBV7-2 | CASSMQYGTGDHQPQHF
TRBV19 | CASSTTTADQETQYF